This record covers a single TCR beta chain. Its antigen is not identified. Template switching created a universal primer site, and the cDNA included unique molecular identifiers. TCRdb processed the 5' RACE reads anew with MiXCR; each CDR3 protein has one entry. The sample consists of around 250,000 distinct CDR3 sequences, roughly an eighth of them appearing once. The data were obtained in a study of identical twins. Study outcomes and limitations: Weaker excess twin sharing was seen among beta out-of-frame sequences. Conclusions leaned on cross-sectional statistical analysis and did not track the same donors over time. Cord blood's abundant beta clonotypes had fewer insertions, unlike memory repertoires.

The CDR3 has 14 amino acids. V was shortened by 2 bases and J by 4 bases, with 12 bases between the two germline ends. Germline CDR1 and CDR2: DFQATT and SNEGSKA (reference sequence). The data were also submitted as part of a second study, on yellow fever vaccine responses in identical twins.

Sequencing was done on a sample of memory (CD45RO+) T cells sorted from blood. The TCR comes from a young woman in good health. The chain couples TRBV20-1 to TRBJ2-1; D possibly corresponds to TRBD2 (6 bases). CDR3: CSARSGQAYNEQFF. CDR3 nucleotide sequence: TGCAGTGCTAGAAGCGGGCAGGCTTACAATGAGCAGTTCTTC.